Shown below are 29 T cell receptor beta chains from a single sample sequenced in a study of long-term antiretroviral therapy in people with HIV. The libraries were made with immunoSEQ v3.0 at survey level. The repertoire was sequenced with immunoSEQ multiplex PCR; TCRdb's copy has only in-frame clones and lacks some. Among around 26,000 clones listed, around three quarters were seen once. This specimen consisted of unsorted PBMCs, obtained 1.2 years after starting antiretroviral therapy. All receptors come from a woman in her 40s with HIV.

The V and J genes are TRBV14 and TRBJ1-6; D not resolved. V gave up 5 bases and J gave up 4 bases, with 6 bases separating them. This CDR3 comprises 13 residues. CDR1 and CDR2 from the germline V gene are SGHDN and FVKESK. The DNA of the CDR3 is TGTGCCAGCAGCGACGAATATAATTCACCCCTCCACTTT. This gives the protein CASSDEYNSPLHF.

The chain combines TRBV4-1 with TRBJ1-1, with D hard to call. Trimming stripped 0 bases from V and 4 bases from J, with 9 bases between. The CDR3 extends over 14 amino acids. Looked up from germline, CDR1 is MGHRA and CDR2 is YSYEKL. CDR3 sequence reads: CASSQDRVLTEAFF. The CDR3 DNA reads as TGCGCCAGCAGCCAAGATAGGGTACTCACTGAAGCTTTCTTT.

The chain has TRBV2 and TRBJ2-7; D might be TRBD1 (6 bases). This CDR3 has 13 residues. Germline-derived CDR1 and CDR2 are SNHLY and FYNNEI. V was cut by 8 bases and J by 0 bases, with 11 bases left in between. The CDR3 region is CASLRDNSYEQYF. The CDR3 DNA sequence: TGTGCCAGCCTTCGGGACAACTCCTACGAGCAGTACTTC.

The CDR3 loop reads CASSLYGQGERNTEAFF. The CDR3 nucleotides read TGTGCCAGCAGTTTATACGGACAGGGAGAAAGGAACACTGAAGCTTTCTTT. The rearrangement uses TRBV27 and TRBJ1-1; TRBD1 agrees at 8 bases. Trimming at V came to 1 base and at J to 1 base, leaving 8 bases not matched to a gene. This CDR3 has 17 residues. Germline CDR1 is MNHEY and CDR2 is SMNVEV (reference sequence).

The CDR3 DNA reads as TGTGCCATCAGTCAGACAGAGACCTACGAGCAGTACTTC. Protein product: CAISQTETYEQYF. This rearrangement joins TRBV10-3 to TRBJ2-7, with D maybe TRBD1 (5 bases). From germline, CDR1 is ENHRY and CDR2 SYGVKD. The V end was cut by 5 bases, the J end by 2 bases, with 10 bases between. The CDR3 runs to 13 residues.

This rearrangement joins TRBV27 to TRBJ2-7; 7 bases align to TRBD1. Germline V gene sequence: CDR1 MNHEY, CDR2 SMNVEV (reference sequence). The CDR3 has 14 amino acids. V trimming: 8 bases; J trimming: 4 bases; junction bases outside the gene matches: 11. The CDR3: CASAYRDSPYEQYF. CDR3 nucleotide sequence: TGTGCCAGCGCCTACCGGGACAGCCCTTACGAGCAGTACTTC.

The chain carries TRBV5-1 and TRBJ2-7; no reliable D call. V was cut by 4 bases and J by 6 bases, with 14 bases left in between. The CDR3 is 13 amino acids. Germline values: CDR1 SGHRS, CDR2 YFSETQ. CDR3 region: CASSPIGPGEQYF. Here the CDR3 DNA reads TGCGCCAGCAGCCCTATCGGACCGGGCGAGCAGTACTTC. The full variable domain, rest sourced from reference TRBV5-1 and TRBJ2-7, is KAGVTQTPRYLIKTRGQQVTLSCSPISGHRSVSWYQQTPGQGLQFLFEYFSETQRNKGNFPGRFSGRQFSNSRSEMNVSTLELGDSALYLCASSPIGPGEQYFGPGTRLTVT.

The chain employs TRBV18 and TRBJ2-6; D is uncertain. CDR1 and CDR2 from the germline V gene are KGHSH and LQKENI. Trimming took 6 bases from V and 0 from J, leaving 6 bases between them. The length of the CDR3 is 14 residues. The CDR3 bases are TGTGCCAGCTCTTTTAGCTCTGGGGCCAACGTCCTGACTTTC. Its translation is CASSFSSGANVLTF.

The chain carries TRBV6-5 and TRBJ1-1; maybe TRBD1 (6 bases). Looked up from germline, CDR1 is MNHEY and CDR2 is SVGAGI. This CDR3 comprises 16 residues. V was cut by 4 bases and J by 3 bases, with 18 bases left in between. The CDR3 DNA is TGTGCCAGCAGTTCCGACAGGCCGGCCCTGGACACTGAAGCTTTCTTT. Residues: CASSSDRPALDTEAFF.

A remark on this clone: One junction end does not reproduce the germline sequence, and a read error may be involved. The chain recombines TRBV29-1 with TRBJ2-7; 8 nucleotides agree with TRBD1. Germline CDR1 is SQVTM and CDR2 is ANQGSEA. The CDR3 sequence is 15 residues long. The CDR3 loop reads CSVEFGLQGAYEQYF. CDR3 in DNA: TGCAGCGTTGAATTTGGTCTCCAGGGGGCCTATGAGCAGTACTTC.

The chain has TRBV5-4 and TRBJ2-5, with 8 bases fitting TRBD2. V shed 3 bases, J shed 2 bases, and the junction held 9 bases outside the gene matches. CDR1 and CDR2 from the germline V gene are SGHNT and YYREEE (reference sequence). CDR3 length equals 16 residues. The CDR3: CASSSYGAGGQETQYF. The DNA of the CDR3 is TGTGCCAGCAGCTCCTATGGGGCGGGGGGACAAGAGACCCAGTACTTC.

This chain links TRBV27 with TRBJ2-3, with D possibly being TRBD2 (5 bases). This CDR3 contains 13 residues. Germline CDR1 and CDR2: MNHEY and SMNVEV (reference sequence). Between the trimmed V and J ends, which lost 6 bases and 3 bases, there was a span of 10 bases. For the CDR3, the DNA is TGTGCCAGCAGAATCGGCGGGACAGATACGCAGTATTTT. Encoded protein: CASRIGGTDTQYF.

CDR3: CASSSGTSGRHEQFF. CDR3 bases: TGTGCCAGCAGTTCCGGGACTAGCGGGAGGCATGAGCAGTTCTTC. The chain employs TRBV27 and TRBJ2-1; TRBD2 aligns across 15 bases. V lost 4 bases and J lost 8; bases outside the gene matches: 3. The germline V gene encodes CDR1 MNHEY and CDR2 SMNVEV (reference sequence). The length of the CDR3 is 15 residues.

The chain uses TRBV27 and TRBJ2-3; 7 bases are shared with TRBD2. V was clipped by 6 bases and J by 7 bases; unmatched bases: 10. CDR3 length equals 14 residues. Germline V lookup: CDR1 MNHEY, CDR2 SMNVEV (reference sequence). The CDR3 region has the DNA TGTGCCAGCAGCGGGCGGACTAGTGTAAATACGCAGTATTTT. Protein: CASSGRTSVNTQYF.

The count of this clone is one. The V gene is TRBV11-3, the J gene TRBJ1-1; maybe TRBD1 (5 bases). Germline values: CDR1 SGHNT, CDR2 YENEEA. V gave up 5 bases and J gave up 0 bases, with 22 bases separating them. This CDR3 region has 18 residues. This chain's CDR3 is CASSRPREGLNMNTEAFF. CDR3 coding DNA: TGTGCCAGCAGCCGGCCTCGAGAGGGGCTCAATATGAACACTGAAGCTTTCTTT.

The gene calls are TRBV18 and TRBJ1-4; D is unresolved. The J call could be wrong; TRBJ2-2 is a better fit for the DNA end. The CDR3 has 12 residues. Germline CDR1 and CDR2: KGHSH and LQKENI. The CDR3 DNA sequence: TGTGCCAGCTCACATTCGCTTCAGGAGCTGTTTTTT. Amino acid sequence: CASSHSLQELFF.

CDR3 DNA: TGTGCCAGCAGGAGTCCCGGGAGGTACACTGAAGCTTTCTTT. Protein sequence: CASRSPGRYTEAFF. J is TRBJ1-1 and V is TRBV25-1; no clear D gene. Germline V gene data show CDR1 as MGHDK and CDR2 as SYGVNS. The V and J ends lost 6 bases and 3 bases respectively, with 14 bases between them. The CDR3 extends over 14 amino acids.

V is TRBV6-1 and J is TRBJ1-2; D gene uncertain. The CDR3 runs to 15 residues. V lost 7 bases and J 2 bases, leaving 17 bases between the germline ends. CDR1 is MNHNS, CDR2 SASEGT, per germline. The CDR3 DNA reads TGTGCCAGCATTGCCGGCCGAGGCGGGAACTATGGCTACACCTTC. Encoded protein: CASIAGRGGNYGYTF.

Only one count was recorded for this clone. The chain uses TRBV2 and TRBJ2-7; tentatively, D is TRBD2 (5 bases). Trimming removed 6 bases from V and 0 bases from J, with 12 bases in between. Germline lookup yields CDR1 SNHLY and CDR2 FYNNEI. This CDR3 is 14 amino acids long. The CDR3 DNA sequence: TGTGCCAGCAGCGAACGTGAGGGCTCCTACGAGCAGTACTTC. It specifies CASSEREGSYEQYF.

The chain is built from TRBV19 and TRBJ1-2; TRBD1 might be the D (6 bases). V lost 9 bases and J 6 bases, leaving 14 bases between the germline ends. The CDR3 is 12 residues long. Germline CDR1 LNHDA, CDR2 SQIVND (reference sequence). This CDR3 reads CASGTRIDGYTF. The CDR3, as DNA: TGTGCCAGCGGGACAAGGATTGATGGCTACACCTTC.

The chain joins TRBV4-2 to TRBJ2-3; D is uncertain. The CDR3 loop spans 14 amino acids. The V end lost 0 bases, the J end lost 1 base, and 5 bases lay between the germline ends. CDR1 LGHNA and CDR2 YNFKEQ come from the germline V gene. The chain's CDR3 is CASSQDRGTDTQYF. CDR3 coding DNA: TGTGCCAGCAGCCAAGATAGGGGCACAGATACGCAGTATTTT.

This rearrangement joins TRBV30 to TRBJ2-3; D is unresolved. Germline lookup yields CDR1 GTSNPN and CDR2 SVGIG (reference sequence). Trimming shortened V by 3 bases and J by 5 bases, and 12 bases separated the two germline ends. CDR3 length equals 13 residues. CDR3: CAWSVTQGDTQYF. Here the CDR3 DNA reads TGTGCCTGGAGCGTAACCCAAGGAGATACGCAGTATTTT.

This chain links TRBV27 with TRBJ2-1; 8 nucleotides align to TRBD1. The CDR3 is 17 amino acids. Germline V gene sequence: CDR1 MNHEY, CDR2 SMNVEV (reference sequence). V shed 3 bases, J shed 0 bases, and the junction held 7 bases outside the gene matches. The CDR3 region is CASSLGVGQDSYNEQFF. The CDR3 DNA sequence: TGTGCCAGCAGTTTGGGGGTGGGACAGGACTCCTACAATGAGCAGTTCTTC.

J is TRBJ1-1 and V is TRBV19, with D perhaps matching TRBD1 (6 bases). Germline V gene data show CDR1 as LNHDA and CDR2 as SQIVND (reference sequence). The CDR3 spans 14 residues. V was cut by 10 bases and J by 0 bases, with 15 bases left in between. CDR3 DNA: TGTGCCACCTCGGACAGTTTCATGAACACTGAAGCTTTCTTT. It is translated as CATSDSFMNTEAFF.

CDR3 sequence reads: CASSRDHSNQPQHF. DNA for the CDR3: TGTGCCAGCAGTCGGGACCATAGCAATCAGCCCCAGCATTTT. The chain recombines TRBV25-1 with TRBJ1-5, with D possibly being TRBD1 (5 bases). Germline V gene sequence: CDR1 MGHDK, CDR2 SYGVNS. V was clipped by 5 bases and J by 0 bases, with 8 bases between them. The CDR3 spans 14 residues. The full variable domain, in which reference TRBV25-1 and TRBJ1-5 provide the parts outside the CDR3, is EADIYQTPRYLVIGTGKKITLECSQTMGHDKMYWYQQDPGMELHLIHYSYGVNSTEKGDLSSESTVSRIRTEHFPLTLESARPSHTSQYLCASSRDHSNQPQHFGDGTRLSIL.

This clone came up once. The rearrangement joins TRBV7-9 to TRBJ1-1, with D unresolved. V was pared by 8 bases and J by 1 base, with 11 bases between. Germline V gene lookup returns CDR1 SEHNR and CDR2 FQNEAQ (reference sequence). The CDR3 extends over 13 amino acids. The CDR3 sequence: CASSLGQNTEAFF. The CDR3 nucleotides are TGTGCCAGCTCCTTAGGCCAGAACACTGAAGCTTTCTTT.

The rearrangement joins TRBV14 to TRBJ2-7; D might be TRBD1 or TRBD2, each matching 5 bases. V was pared by 1 base and J by 2 bases, with 18 bases between. The CDR3 has 17 amino acids. Germline CDR1 SGHDN, CDR2 FVKESK. The CDR3 region has the DNA TGTGCCAGCAGCCAAGCAGGCCGGGACCCGTCGACCTACGAGCAGTACTTC. It is translated as CASSQAGRDPSTYEQYF.

The chain recombines TRBV27 with TRBJ2-2; TRBD2 agrees at 7 bases. V gave up 5 bases and J gave up 6 bases; unmatched junction bases: 3. This CDR3 is built from 13 residues. Germline CDR1 MNHEY, CDR2 SMNVEV (reference sequence). The CDR3 spells CASSLGLAGELFF. The CDR3 DNA sequence: TGTGCCAGCAGTCTCGGACTAGCCGGGGAGCTGTTTTTT.

The chain has TRBV5-1 and TRBJ1-6, with a possible D match to TRBD1 (6 bases). V was clipped by 4 bases and J by 10 bases, with 12 bases between them. Germline V gene sequence: CDR1 SGHRS, CDR2 YFSETQ. The length of the CDR3 is 13 residues. The CDR3 reads CASSPDRRSPLHF. The CDR3 DNA follows: TGCGCCAGCAGCCCAGACAGGCGGTCACCCCTCCACTTT.